The 27 T cell receptor beta chains below come from one sample, sequenced in a study of blood T cell repertoires in COVID-19. Measured with immunoSEQ multiplex PCR; TCRdb has only the in-frame clones, and not every one. The sample consists of roughly 140,000 clones, approximately 86% of them appearing once. What was sequenced was peripheral blood. Every receptor here comes from a woman between 40 and 50 years old with active or convalescent COVID-19.

The chain carries TRBV19 and TRBJ1-1, with a tentative D call TRBD1 (5 bases). The length of the CDR3 is 19 residues. V lost 1 base and J 4 bases, leaving 25 bases between the germline ends. Per germline, CDR1 LNHDA and CDR2 SQIVND (reference sequence). The CDR3 DNA follows: TGTGCCAGTAGTATAGGTTTATCCAGGGTTGGGTTTACGGGCACTGAAGCTTTCTTT. This sequence encodes CASSIGLSRVGFTGTEAFF. Looking up the rest from reference TRBV19 and TRBJ1-1 gives the full variable domain: DGGITQSPKYLFRKEGQNVTLSCEQNLNHDAMYWYRQDPGQGLRLIYYSQIVNDFQKGDIAEGYSVSREKKESFPLTVTSAQKNPTAFYLCASSIGLSRVGFTGTEAFFGQGTRLTVV.

This rearrangement joins TRBV5-1 to TRBJ1-1; D is unclear. Trimming shortened V by 6 bases and J by 11 bases, and 17 bases separated the two germline ends. CDR3 length: 12 amino acids. Germline CDR1 is SGHRS and CDR2 is YFSETQ. The CDR3 is CASNVGSSVAFF. CDR3 DNA: TGCGCCAGCAACGTCGGTAGTTCGGTGGCTTTCTTT.

The rearrangement uses TRBV3-1 (or the pseudogene TRBV3-2) and TRBJ1-2; perhaps TRBD1 as D (5 bases). The CDR3 runs to 13 residues. Trimming cost V 1 base and J 4 bases, with 7 bases left between them. Germline lookup yields CDR1 LGHDT and CDR2 YNNKEL (reference sequence). Written as DNA, the CDR3 is TGTGCCAGCAGCCAAGGACAGTTCTATGGCTACACCTTC. Its translation: CASSQGQFYGYTF.

This clone occurred a few times. V usage is TRBV25-1 and J usage is TRBJ1-1, with TRBD1 as a possible D gene (5 bases). V gave up 0 bases and J gave up 7 bases, with 15 bases separating them. The CDR3 consists of 15 residues. Germline V CDR1 and CDR2: MGHDK, SYGVNS. In DNA, the CDR3 is TGTGCCAGCAGTGAATATTACCAGGGCCCGGGTGAAGCTTTCTTT. Its translation is CASSEYYQGPGEAFF.

The chain recombines TRBV19 with TRBJ2-7, with D possibly matching TRBD1 (6 bases). The germline CDR1 and CDR2 sequences are LNHDA and SQIVND (reference sequence). V gave up 4 bases and J gave up 0 bases, with 19 bases separating them. The CDR3 is 17 residues long. CDR3 bases: TGTGCCAGTAGTAAAGGCGGGCTACAGGGAGACTCCTACGAGCAGTACTTC. It codes for CASSKGGLQGDSYEQYF.

The rearrangement uses TRBV18 and TRBJ1-5; no definite D call. CDR3 length: 13 residues. From germline, CDR1 is KGHSH and CDR2 LQKENI. V was trimmed by 1 base and J by 6 bases, leaving 7 bases between them. The CDR3 is CASSPQPVQPQHF. CDR3 sequence (DNA): TGTGCCAGCTCACCACAACCAGTTCAGCCCCAGCATTTT.

This clone was counted only a few times. This chain joins TRBV4-3 and TRBJ2-1; 8 nucleotides line up with TRBD2. Germline CDR1 LGHNA, CDR2 YSLEER. J lost 0 bases, V lost 1 base, and 11 bases had no gene match. The CDR3 is 19 residues long. CDR3 sequence reads: CASSQGLLPGLASYNEQFF. Here the CDR3 DNA reads TGCGCCAGCAGCCAAGGTCTTCTACCAGGACTAGCCTCCTACAATGAGCAGTTCTTC.

V is TRBV7-2 and J is TRBJ1-1; no reliable D call. Trimming shortened V by 0 bases and J by 6 bases, and 2 bases separated the two germline ends. The germline V gene encodes CDR1 SGHTA and CDR2 FQGNSA. This CDR3 contains 11 residues. The CDR3 DNA reads as TGTGCCAGCAGCTTAGCCGCTGAAGCTTTCTTT. It is translated as CASSLAAEAFF.

V and J are TRBV29-1 and TRBJ1-3; 10 positions agree with TRBD1. The germline V gene encodes CDR1 SQVTM and CDR2 ANQGSEA. There are 13 residues in the CDR3. Trimming at V came to 7 bases and at J to 2 bases, leaving 2 bases not matched to a gene. The CDR3 here is CSGGTGAGNTIYF. The CDR3 bases are TGCAGCGGGGGGACAGGGGCTGGAAACACCATATATTTT.

The V call is TRBV6-5, the J call TRBJ1-1, with 8 nucleotides matching TRBD1. The V gene's germline CDR1 is MNHEY and CDR2 SVGAGI. This CDR3 region has 16 residues. V lost 4 bases and J lost 1; bases outside the gene matches: 8. The CDR3, as DNA: TGTGCCAGCAGTTCCGGGCCAGGGGGCGGGAACACTGAAGCTTTCTTT. Residues: CASSSGPGGGNTEAFF.

V is TRBV5-1 and J is TRBJ2-2; the match to TRBD2 covers 13 bases. The CDR3 runs to 21 residues. The germline V gene has CDR1 SGHRS and CDR2 YFSETQ. The ends lost 7 bases at V and 4 bases at J; junction bases unmatched: 22. The chain's CDR3 is CASETGTSGTASNPFTGELFF. The CDR3 DNA is TGCGCCAGCGAAACCGGGACTAGCGGGACCGCCTCCAACCCGTTCACCGGGGAGCTGTTTTTT.

The rearrangement links TRBV5-1 to TRBJ2-7; 7 nucleotides align to TRBD1. V lost 3 bases to trimming and J lost 3 bases; unmatched junction nucleotides: 6. Germline values: CDR1 SGHRS, CDR2 YFSETQ. CDR3 length: 14 residues. The CDR3: CASSSPGQNYEQYF. For the CDR3, the DNA is TGCGCCAGCAGCTCTCCGGGACAGAACTACGAGCAGTACTTC.

Regarding this clone: Additional DNA sequences in this sample encode the identical CDR3. The chain is built from TRBV28 and TRBJ1-2, with 8 nucleotides matching TRBD1. J gave up 6 bases and V 6 bases, and 6 bases lay outside the gene matches. Germline V gene lookup returns CDR1 MDHEN and CDR2 SYDVKM. The CDR3 extends over 13 amino acids. Here the CDR3 reads CASRRQGMNGYTF. For the CDR3, the DNA is TGTGCCAGCAGAAGACAGGGGATGAATGGCTACACCTTC.

The chain combines TRBV5-4 with TRBJ1-4; 10 nucleotides line up with TRBD1. Trimming cost V 3 bases and J 7 bases; bases outside gene matches: 6. Per the germline V gene, CDR1 is SGHNT and CDR2 is YYREEE (reference sequence). The CDR3 covers 15 residues. The CDR3 DNA reads TGTGCCAGCAGCTACGGGACAGGGGCTATTGAAAAACTGTTTTTT. Translating it yields CASSYGTGAIEKLFF.

The J gene is TRBJ1-3, the V gene TRBV9, with TRBD1 matching 8 bases. V shed 0 bases, J shed 4 bases, and the junction held 6 bases outside the gene matches. In germline, CDR1 is SGDLS, CDR2 YYNGEE. The CDR3 spans 16 residues. The CDR3, as DNA: TGTGCCAGCAGCGTAGTAGAGACAGGGGTAGGAAACACCATATATTTT. This sequence encodes CASSVVETGVGNTIYF.

The J gene is TRBJ2-7, the V gene TRBV5-1, with TRBD1 identical over 10 bases. Germline assignment: CDR1 SGHRS and CDR2 YFSETQ. This CDR3 is built from 15 residues. The junction had 6 bases not matched to a gene; V was cut back by 4 bases and J by 2 bases. CDR3 DNA sequence: TGCGCCAGCAGCACCGGACAGGGGGTCGCCTACGAGCAGTACTTC. Encoded protein: CASSTGQGVAYEQYF.

V gene TRBV19 combines with J gene TRBJ2-1, with 7 bases that match TRBD1. The germline CDR1 and CDR2 sequences are LNHDA and SQIVND (reference sequence). This CDR3 has 16 amino acids. Unmatched junction bases numbered 6, after V lost 1 base and J lost 3 bases. DNA of the CDR3: TGTGCCAGTAGTATAGGACTCGGGACAGTCTACAATGAGCAGTTCTTC. It codes for CASSIGLGTVYNEQFF.

The rearrangement joins TRBV5-1 to TRBJ1-1, with TRBD1 identical over 7 bases. J was trimmed by 4 bases and V by 0 bases; bases with no gene match: 12. The germline CDR1 and CDR2 sequences are SGHRS and YFSETQ. CDR3 length: 17 residues. CDR3 sequence: CASSLVSSRQGGTEAFF. The CDR3 DNA is TGCGCCAGCAGCTTGGTCTCCTCACGACAGGGCGGCACTGAAGCTTTCTTT.

V is TRBV18 and J is TRBJ2-5; D gene ambiguous. The CDR3 has 19 amino acids. CDR1 and CDR2 (germline): KGHSH, LQKENI. Trimming stripped 2 bases from V and 0 bases from J, with 22 bases between. The CDR3 bases are TGTGCCAGCTCACCAAAGATCCAGGCAGATTACCAAGACCAAGAGACCCAGTACTTC. Its protein is CASSPKIQADYQDQETQYF.

The rearrangement uses TRBV7-6 and TRBJ1-3; a possible D gene is TRBD1 (6 bases). Trimming cost V 1 base and J 6 bases, with 16 bases left between them. Germline loops: CDR1 SGHVS, CDR2 FNYEAQ. The CDR3 is made up of 16 amino acids. CDR3 sequence (DNA): TGTGCCAGCAGCTTAGGAGTACAGGGTCGGGAAAACACCATATATTTT. The encoded protein is CASSLGVQGRENTIYF.

The genes are TRBV3-1 (or the pseudogene TRBV3-2) and TRBJ2-1; the D gene is possibly TRBD1 (6 bases). CDR1 and CDR2 (germline): LGHDT, YNNKEL (reference sequence). The CDR3 consists of 13 residues. V lost 0 bases, J lost 9 bases, and 9 bases lay in between. CDR3 sequence (DNA): TGTGCCAGCAGCCAAGATGGGGGCGGTGAGCAGTTCTTC. Translated: CASSQDGGGEQFF.

The chain links TRBV6-5 to TRBJ1-2; no definite D call. The CDR3 covers 12 residues. V was trimmed by 4 bases and J by 2 bases, leaving 5 bases between them. In germline, CDR1 is MNHEY, CDR2 SVGAGI. CDR3 coding DNA: TGTGCCAGCAGTTCGGGAAACTATGGCTACACCTTC. Protein product: CASSSGNYGYTF.

This chain joins TRBV6-5 and TRBJ1-4, with D possibly being TRBD1 (5 bases). The CDR3 extends over 14 amino acids. Trimming removed 6 bases at V and 5 bases at J, with 13 bases between. Germline values: CDR1 MNHEY, CDR2 SVGAGI. The CDR3 region is CASRSTAGNEKLFF. CDR3 coding DNA: TGTGCCAGCAGGTCGACAGCGGGGAATGAAAAACTGTTTTTT.

This clone was seen a single time. The gene calls are TRBV28 and TRBJ2-3, with a weak D call TRBD1 (6 bases). This CDR3 region has 13 residues. Germline V lookup: CDR1 MDHEN, CDR2 SYDVKM. V was cut by 5 bases and J by 5 bases, with 11 bases left in between. The CDR3 protein is CASSALRGDTQYF. In DNA form, the CDR3 reads TGTGCCAGCAGTGCCCTCAGGGGAGATACGCAGTATTTT.

This chain links TRBV6-6 with TRBJ2-7; possibly TRBD2 for D (5 bases). The germline V gene has CDR1 MNHNY and CDR2 SVGAGI (reference sequence). V lost 2 bases and J 0 bases, leaving 8 bases between the germline ends. This CDR3 spans 14 amino acids. CDR3 amino acids: CASSYRGFSYEQYF. The CDR3 DNA sequence: TGTGCCAGCAGTTACCGCGGGTTCTCCTACGAGCAGTACTTC.

V usage is TRBV7-2 and J usage is TRBJ2-6; TRBD1 is a possible D gene (5 bases). Germline V CDR1 and CDR2: SGHTA, FQGNSA. Trimming removed 5 bases from V and 1 base from J, with 15 bases in between. There are 17 residues in the CDR3. CDR3 sequence (DNA): TGTGCCAGCAGCGTGATGGGGTACAGGTCTGGGGCCAACGTCCTGACTTTC. It specifies CASSVMGYRSGANVLTF.

The chain uses TRBV27 and TRBJ1-1; possible D gene TRBD1, 5 bases. The CDR3 spans 14 residues. Germline V lookup: CDR1 MNHEY, CDR2 SMNVEV (reference sequence). The germline V and J ends were trimmed by 8 bases and 5 bases, with 18 bases remaining between them. CDR3 in DNA: TGTGCCAGCGGACCAGGGCTCGGGTGGACTGAAGCTTTCTTT. Translated: CASGPGLGWTEAFF.